What follows are 31 T cell receptor beta chains derived from one specimen sequenced in a study of regulatory T cells in long-lasting Graves disease. Time point given: persistent/refractory GD, antithyroid drugs over 5 years with positive TRAb. PBMC-derived RNA was used for the TCR library. Through Arm-PCR of CDR3 regions and iRepertoire HTBI primers, TCR beta libraries were built. Via MiXCR, TCRdb re-called the multiplex PCR reads, giving one row per CDR3 protein. The sample lists some 450,000 distinct CDR3 sequences, 23% seen once, with about a quarter in the top ten. The starting material was peripheral blood mononuclear cells (PBMCs), obtained when the disease was refractory, from a patient treated with antithyroid drugs. The source is a female donor with Graves disease.

This clonotype has at least ten counts. The chain couples TRBV28 to TRBJ2-5; 8 bases are a match to TRBD1. This CDR3 contains 14 residues. The trim removed 5 bases at V and 2 bases at J, leaving 4 bases unmatched. The germline CDR1 and CDR2 sequences are MDHEN and SYDVKM. Here the CDR3 DNA reads TGTGCCAGCAGTCGACAGGGGTTTCAAGAGACCCAGTACTTC. This codes for CASSRQGFQETQYF.

The chain has TRBV20-1 and TRBJ1-1, with D unclear. With 5 bases removed from V and 11 bases from J, the gap between germline ends came to 18 bases. The germline CDR1 and CDR2 sequences are DFQATT and SNEGSKA (reference sequence). This CDR3 spans 12 amino acids. The DNA of the CDR3 is TGCAGTGCTTCGGCTGGCTCCGGCGGGGCTTTCTTT. As protein: CSASAGSGGAFF.

This chain connects TRBV7-9 to TRBJ1-1, with 7 bases aligning to TRBD1. The CDR3 is made up of 15 amino acids. J was trimmed by 4 bases and V by 5 bases; bases with no gene match: 10. CDR1 is SEHNR, CDR2 FQNEAQ, per germline (reference sequence). The CDR3 protein is CASSTQDRASTEAFF. In nucleotides, the CDR3 is TGTGCCAGCAGCACACAAGACAGGGCAAGCACTGAAGCTTTCTTT.

In its sample, this clonotype was seen a few times. The gene calls are TRBV2 and TRBJ1-3; D ambiguous. The CDR3 extends over 15 amino acids. The ends were cut back, 1 base at V and 1 base at J, with 8 bases in the middle. Germline loops: CDR1 SNHLY, CDR2 FYNNEI. CDR3 bases: TGTGCCAGCAGTGAAGAACCAAATTCTGGAAACACCATATATTTT. As protein: CASSEEPNSGNTIYF.

Note on this clonotype: Germline and junction disagree at one end, which may indicate a read error. The chain recombines TRBV6-2 or TRBV6-3 with TRBJ2-1; 12 bases match TRBD2. CDR3 length: 15 residues. Per germline, CDR1 MNHEY and CDR2 SVGEGT. The CDR3 DNA reads as TGTGCCGGCAGTGGCGGGACTAGCGGGCCCAATGAGCAGTTCTTC. Amino acid sequence: CAGSGGTSGPNEQFF.

The CDR3 DNA is TGTGCCAGCACCCTCTCCGGGACCAAGATCTACGGCTACACCTTC. Amino acid sequence: CASTLSGTKIYGYTF. The V gene is TRBV7-2, the J gene TRBJ1-2, with a tentative D call TRBD1 (5 bases). Trimming cost V 7 bases and J 8 bases, with 23 bases left between them. CDR3 length: 15 residues. Germline CDR1 reads SGHTA; CDR2 reads FQGNSA.

This clonotype showed up many times. This chain connects TRBV28 to TRBJ2-7, with D tentatively TRBD2 (6 bases). The V end lost 6 bases, the J end lost 2 bases, and 14 bases lay between the germline ends. Germline assignment: CDR1 MDHEN and CDR2 SYDVKM. The length of the CDR3 is 14 residues. Here the CDR3 DNA reads TGTGCCAGCAGCAACGACCGGGAGACCTACGAGCAGTACTTC. It is translated as CASSNDRETYEQYF.

This sequence joins TRBV6-2 or TRBV6-3 and TRBJ2-7; the D gene could be TRBD1 or TRBD2 (5 bases each). The V end lost 4 bases, the J end lost 4 bases, and 14 bases lay between the germline ends. The germline gives CDR1 MNHEY, CDR2 SVGEGT. CDR3 length: 14 amino acids. The DNA of the CDR3 is TGTGCCAGCAGTTCCCCAGCGGACAATTACGAGCAGTACTTC. It is translated as CASSSPADNYEQYF.

The gene calls are TRBV27 and TRBJ2-1; perhaps TRBD2 as D (5 bases). The germline V gene encodes CDR1 MNHEY and CDR2 SMNVEV (reference sequence). The germline V and J ends were trimmed by 6 bases and 7 bases, with 16 bases remaining between them. CDR3 length: 14 residues. The CDR3: CASSLGISGNEQFF. The DNA of the CDR3 is TGTGCCAGCAGCCTCGGAATCTCGGGGAATGAGCAGTTCTTC.

This clonotype was observed many times. The V and J genes are TRBV15 and TRBJ1-5, with TRBD1 matching 9 bases. The CDR3 is 18 amino acids. Unmatched junction bases numbered 13, after V lost 5 bases and J lost 2 bases. Germline V lookup: CDR1 LNHNV, CDR2 YYDKDF (reference sequence). CDR3: CATSPPGQGGGGNQPQHF. DNA of the CDR3: TGTGCCACCAGCCCTCCGGGACAGGGTGGAGGTGGCAATCAGCCCCAGCATTTT.

This clonotype was detected only a few times. The chain links TRBV10-3 to TRBJ2-4; the D is unclear. Germline V gene lookup returns CDR1 ENHRY and CDR2 SYGVKD. CDR3 size: 12 residues. V was trimmed by 2 bases and J by 5 bases, leaving 4 bases between them. CDR3 protein: CAISEGENIQYF. The CDR3, as DNA: TGTGCCATCAGTGAGGGCGAAAACATTCAGTACTTC.

This clonotype showed up just a few times. The V and J genes are TRBV7-3 and TRBJ2-3; TRBD2 agrees at 12 bases. The CDR3 sequence is 16 residues long. Trimming removed 5 bases from V and 5 bases from J; junction bases left unmatched: 8. Germline CDR1 SGHTA, CDR2 FQGTGA. CDR3 loop: CASSLGLAGRGDTQYF. The CDR3 bases are TGTGCCAGCAGCCTCGGACTAGCGGGGCGTGGAGATACGCAGTATTTT.

About this clonotype itself: This sequence may be a read error, since a much larger clone differs from it by one base. This chain connects TRBV28 to TRBJ1-2; tentative D call: TRBD1 (6 bases). Trimming took 1 base from V and 7 from J, leaving 19 bases between them. The CDR3 covers 16 residues. The germline V gene has CDR1 MDHEN and CDR2 SYDVKM. In nucleotides, the CDR3 is TGTGCCAGCAGTTTATTGGTCGGGCGGGGGGCCGGTGGCTACACCTTC. Its protein product is CASSLLVGRGAGGYTF.

This clonotype showed up many times. This chain uses TRBV6-1 with TRBJ2-5; the match to TRBD2 covers 9 bases. Germline V gene lookup returns CDR1 MNHNS and CDR2 SASEGT. This CDR3 spans 14 amino acids. Trimming at V came to 6 bases and at J to 5 bases, leaving 7 bases not matched to a gene. This CDR3 is CASSYGLATETQYF. As DNA, the CDR3 is TGTGCCAGCAGCTATGGACTAGCGACCGAGACCCAGTACTTC.

This clonotype occurred a few times. In DNA, the CDR3 is TGTGCCAGCAGTGGGGGAGCTTATAATTCACCCCTCCACTTT. It specifies CASSGGAYNSPLHF. V usage is TRBV12-3 or TRBV12-4 and J usage is TRBJ1-6; maybe TRBD1 (5 bases). This CDR3 has 14 residues. V dropped 5 bases and J dropped 4 bases, with 9 bases sitting between them.

The sample holds a few counts of this clonotype. V usage is TRBV7-9 and J usage is TRBJ1-2, with 8 bases identical to TRBD1. CDR3 length equals 13 residues. Germline CDR1 reads SEHNR; CDR2 reads FQNEAQ (reference sequence). The V and J ends lost 7 bases and 8 bases, in that order; junction bases with no gene match: 9. This chain's CDR3 is CASTHGTGSGYTF. The DNA of the CDR3 is TGTGCCAGCACCCACGGGACAGGATCGGGCTACACCTTC.

The chain couples TRBV6-5 to TRBJ2-1; 9 nucleotides line up with TRBD2. CDR1 and CDR2 from the germline V gene are MNHEY and SVGAGI. J was trimmed by 0 bases and V by 0 bases; bases with no gene match: 12. The CDR3 runs to 20 residues. CDR3 bases: TGTGCCAGCAGTTACTCGGTTTTTCCTAGCGGGAATAGCTCCTACAATGAGCAGTTCTTC. Amino acid sequence: CASSYSVFPSGNSSYNEQFF.

At least ten counts were recorded for this clonotype. The chain combines TRBV5-1 with TRBJ2-6, with 7 bases that match TRBD1. Looked up from germline, CDR1 is SGHRS and CDR2 is YFSETQ. After removal of 0 bases from V and 0 bases from J, the junction contained 3 bases not matched to a gene. There are 17 residues in the CDR3. The CDR3 DNA follows: TGCGCCAGCAGCTTGGCGACAGGGAGCTCTGGGGCCAACGTCCTGACTTTC. This codes for CASSLATGSSGANVLTF.

This chain connects TRBV12-3 or TRBV12-4 to TRBJ2-7; D is possibly TRBD1 (6 bases). The CDR3 runs to 14 residues. V lost 6 bases and J lost 0, with 12 bases in between. The CDR3 coding sequence is TGTGCCAGCAGCTCCCGGGACACCTCCTACGAGCAGTACTTC. Its protein is CASSSRDTSYEQYF.

This clonotype has at least ten counts. The rearrangement uses TRBV5-1 and TRBJ1-1; D not resolved. There are 15 residues in the CDR3. Trimming removed 3 bases at V and 1 base at J, with 13 bases between. Per germline, CDR1 SGHRS and CDR2 YFSETQ. DNA of the CDR3: TGCGCCAGCAGCTACGGACTGACCGGGAACACTGAAGCTTTCTTT. It yields the protein CASSYGLTGNTEAFF.

This clonotype was counted many times. The chain uses TRBV7-2 and TRBJ2-7; 9 nucleotides agree with TRBD1. The germline V gene encodes CDR1 SGHTA and CDR2 FQGNSA. This CDR3 comprises 15 residues. The V segment lost 6 bases and the J segment 0 bases; nucleotides outside the gene matches: 6. For the CDR3, the DNA is TGTGCCAGCAGTAAGACAGGGGGACACTCCTACGAGCAGTACTTC. The encoded protein is CASSKTGGHSYEQYF.

This clonotype was seen ten or more times. The rearrangement joins TRBV2 to TRBJ1-1; D might be TRBD1 (5 bases). The CDR3 is 12 amino acids. Trimming stripped 8 bases from V and 4 bases from J, with 11 bases between. The V gene's germline CDR1 is SNHLY and CDR2 FYNNEI. The CDR3, as DNA: TGTGCCAGCTCAGGCGGGGGCACTGAAGCTTTCTTT. Translated: CASSGGGTEAFF.

This clonotype was found a few times. V and J are TRBV11-1 and TRBJ2-7; 10 bases align to TRBD2. This CDR3 region has 18 residues. Germline CDR1 and CDR2: SGHAT and FQDESV (reference sequence). J was trimmed by 5 bases and V by 3 bases; bases with no gene match: 16. The CDR3: CASSFPSSGREKPHEQYF. The CDR3, as DNA: TGTGCCAGCAGCTTCCCTTCTAGCGGGAGAGAAAAGCCCCACGAGCAGTACTTC.

This clonotype was found many times. The V call is TRBV2, the J call TRBJ2-2, with 13 bases fitting TRBD2. Germline V lookup: CDR1 SNHLY, CDR2 FYNNEI. The J segment lost 7 bases and the V segment lost 6 bases, leaving 5 bases of the junction unmatched. The CDR3 consists of 15 residues. The CDR3 sequence is CASRVGLAGNGELFF. The CDR3 DNA is TGTGCCAGCAGGGTGGGACTAGCGGGAAACGGGGAGCTGTTTTTT.

The J gene is TRBJ2-3, the V gene TRBV2; D is perhaps TRBD1 or TRBD2 (5 bases each). The ends were cut back, 10 bases at V and 1 base at J, with 24 bases in the middle. The CDR3 spans 17 residues. CDR1 SNHLY and CDR2 FYNNEI come from the germline V gene. DNA for the CDR3: TGTGCCAAATCCCGGGGAAGCACAGGAAGGGGCACAGATACGCAGTATTTT. Amino acid sequence: CAKSRGSTGRGTDTQYF. The full variable domain, in which reference TRBV2 and TRBJ2-3 provide the parts outside the CDR3, is EPEVTQTPSHQVTQMGQEVILRCVPISNHLYFYWYRQILGQKVEFLVSFYNNEISEKSEIFDDQFSVERPDGSNFTLKIRSTKLEDSAMYFCAKSRGSTGRGTDTQYFGPGTRLTVL.

In its sample, this clonotype was seen many times. This CDR3 is CASSLASGDSPLHF. The CDR3 DNA sequence: TGTGCCAGCAGTTTAGCCAGTGGGGATTCACCCCTCCACTTT. The chain couples TRBV12-3 or TRBV12-4 to TRBJ1-6, with D uncertain. Between the trimmed V and J ends, which lost 0 bases and 8 bases, there was a span of 8 bases. The CDR3 loop spans 14 amino acids.

This clonotype has a handful of counts. This chain links TRBV5-4 with TRBJ2-7, with 9 bases fitting TRBD1. Germline V gene lookup returns CDR1 SGHNT and CDR2 YYREEE (reference sequence). V shed 2 bases, J shed 4 bases, and the junction held 4 bases outside the gene matches. The CDR3 extends over 14 amino acids. The CDR3 loop reads CASSFTGGYYEQYF. CDR3 DNA: TGTGCCAGCAGCTTTACAGGGGGCTATTACGAGCAGTACTTC.

V and J are TRBV5-1 and TRBJ1-2; weak D call: TRBD1 (5 bases). The germline CDR1 and CDR2 sequences are SGHRS and YFSETQ. V dropped 2 bases and J dropped 4 bases, with 12 bases sitting between them. The CDR3 loop spans 14 amino acids. The DNA for the CDR3 is TGCGCCAGCAGCTTCGACGGCGGGGGCTATGGCTACACCTTC. It is translated as CASSFDGGGYGYTF. Full variable domain (remainder filled in from reference TRBV5-1 and TRBJ1-2): KAGVTQTPRYLIKTRGQQVTLSCSPISGHRSVSWYQQTPGQGLQFLFEYFSETQRNKGNFPGRFSGRQFSNSRSEMNVSTLELGDSALYLCASSFDGGGYGYTFGSGTRLTVV.

Of note for this clonotype: A single base is all that separates this from a far larger clone, so a read error is likely. The V and J genes are TRBV2 and TRBJ1-2; no reliable D call. The CDR3 totals 12 residues. Trimming took 5 bases from V and 8 from J, leaving 12 bases between them. CDR1 is SNHLY, CDR2 FYNNEI, per germline. In DNA form, the CDR3 reads TGTGCCAGCAGTTCAAGCCGCCTCGGCTACACCTTC. Its translation is CASSSSRLGYTF.

This clonotype was seen many times. The rearrangement uses TRBV12-3 or TRBV12-4 and TRBJ2-7; 7 positions agree with TRBD2. The CDR3 covers 14 residues. The V and J ends lost 5 bases and 3 bases, in that order; junction bases with no gene match: 7. The CDR3 DNA follows: TGTGCCAGCAGTCGAGGGACTATCAACTACGAGCAGTACTTC. Protein product: CASSRGTINYEQYF.

This clonotype was seen many times. This chain joins TRBV20-1 and TRBJ1-1; D remains ambiguous. The CDR3 is 13 amino acids. Trimming took off 6 bases at V and 7 bases at J, with 18 bases between the two ends. Looked up from germline, CDR1 is DFQATT and CDR2 is SNEGSKA (reference sequence). The DNA of the CDR3 is TGCAGTGCGGAAGCTCTAGGGAGTGGTGAAGCTTTCTTT. It encodes CSAEALGSGEAFF.